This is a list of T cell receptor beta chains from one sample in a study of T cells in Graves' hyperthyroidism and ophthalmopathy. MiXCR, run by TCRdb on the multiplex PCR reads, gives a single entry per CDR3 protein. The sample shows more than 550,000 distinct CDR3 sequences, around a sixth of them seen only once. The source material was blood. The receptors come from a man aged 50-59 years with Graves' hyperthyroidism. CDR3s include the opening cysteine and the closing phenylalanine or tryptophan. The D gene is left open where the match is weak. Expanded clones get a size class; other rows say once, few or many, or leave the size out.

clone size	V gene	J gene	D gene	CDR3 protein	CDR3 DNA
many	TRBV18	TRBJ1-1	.	CASSPPAQLEAFF	TGTGCCAGCTCACCACCGGCACAGCTTGAAGCTTTCTTT
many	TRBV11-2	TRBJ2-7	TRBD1	CASSLMALGTGGDEQYF	TGTGCCAGCAGCTTAATGGCTCTAGGGACAGGGGGCGACGAGCAGTACTTC
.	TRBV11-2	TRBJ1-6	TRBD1	CASRPGTAHSPLHF	TGTGCCAGCAGGCCCGGGACAGCCCATTCACCCCTCCACTTT
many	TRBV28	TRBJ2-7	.	CASSIDGHPNRQYF	TGTGCCAGCAGTATCGACGGGCACCCCAACCGGCAGTACTTC
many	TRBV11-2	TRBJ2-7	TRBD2	CASSFTSGQDYEQYF	TGTGCCAGCAGCTTCACTAGCGGGCAAGACTACGAGCAGTACTTC
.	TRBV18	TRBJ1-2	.	CTSSPLGNGYTF	TGTACCAGCTCACCATTAGGGAATGGCTACACCTTC
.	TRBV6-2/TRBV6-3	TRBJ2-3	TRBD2	CASTSSGGSVGADTQYF	TGTGCCAGCACCAGCAGCGGGGGATCGGTGGGAGCAGATACGCAGTATTTT
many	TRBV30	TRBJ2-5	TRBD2	CAWRGRASETQYF	TGTGCCTGGCGCGGGAGGGCCAGTGAGACCCAGTACTTC
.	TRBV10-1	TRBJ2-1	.	CASSEWQGREVYNEQFF	TGCGCCAGCAGTGAGTGGCAGGGGCGCGAGGTCTACAATGAGCAGTTCTTC
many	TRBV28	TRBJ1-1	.	CASSFHQGGRAEAFF	TGTGCCAGCAGTTTCCATCAGGGAGGGAGAGCTGAAGCTTTCTTT
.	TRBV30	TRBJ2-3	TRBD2	CAFTRGLALADTQYF	TGTGCCTTCACCCGGGGACTAGCTTTAGCGGATACGCAGTATTTT
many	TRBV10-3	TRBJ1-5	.	CAISEGRTDQPQHF	TGTGCCATCAGTGAGGGCAGGACGGACCAGCCCCAGCATTTT
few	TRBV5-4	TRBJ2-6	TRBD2	CASSQTSGRAGANVLTF	TGTGCCAGCAGCCAGACTAGCGGGAGGGCTGGGGCCAACGTCCTGACTTTC
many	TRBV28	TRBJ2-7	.	CASRVTGTYEQYF	TGTGCCAGCAGGGTGACAGGAACCTACGAGCAGTACTTC
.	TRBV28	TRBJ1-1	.	CASSFARASYTEAFF	TGTGCCAGCAGTTTTGCAAGGGCCTCCTACACTGAAGCTTTCTTT
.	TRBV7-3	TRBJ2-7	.	CASSRLESGEQYF	TGTGCCAGCAGCCGCTTGGAATCGGGGGAGCAGTACTTC
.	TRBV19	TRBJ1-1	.	CATTDAKRDTEAFF	TGTGCCACCACTGACGCGAAACGGGACACTGAAGCTTTCTTT
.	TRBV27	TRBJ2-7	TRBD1	CASSLQGTGVYEQYF	TGTGCCAGCAGTTTGCAGGGGACAGGGGTCTACGAGCAGTACTTC
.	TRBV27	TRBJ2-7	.	CASSFSGPNYEQYF	TGTGCCAGCAGTTTCTCCGGACCCAACTACGAGCAGTACTTC
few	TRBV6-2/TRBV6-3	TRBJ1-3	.	CASSESRYLTNTIYF	TGTGCCAGCAGTGAATCGAGGTATTTGACAAACACCATATATTTT
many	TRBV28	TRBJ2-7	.	CASSVSHPQYEQYF	TGTGCCAGCAGTGTTTCGCACCCCCAGTACGAGCAGTACTTC
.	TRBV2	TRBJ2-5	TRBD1	CASRVDRARQETQYF	TGTGCCAGCAGGGTAGACAGGGCCCGACAAGAGACCCAGTACTTC
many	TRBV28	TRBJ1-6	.	CASSFRPNSPLHF	TGTGCCAGCAGTTTCCGCCCTAATTCACCCCTCCACTTT
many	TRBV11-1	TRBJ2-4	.	CASSLLADIQYF	TGTGCCAGCAGCTTATTAGCAGACATTCAGTACTTC
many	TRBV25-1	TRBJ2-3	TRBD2	CASSRGRAGVADTQYF	TGTGCCAGCAGTCGAGGTCGAGCGGGAGTGGCAGATACGCAGTATTTT
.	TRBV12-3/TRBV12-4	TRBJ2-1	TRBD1	CASSRQGVGNEQFF	TGTGCCAGCAGTCGACAGGGGGTTGGCAATGAGCAGTTCTTC
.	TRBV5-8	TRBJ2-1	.	CASSDDRLGLSEQFF	TGTGCCAGCAGCGATGACAGATTGGGATTAAGTGAGCAGTTCTTC
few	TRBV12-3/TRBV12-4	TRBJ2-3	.	CASSFGWDTQYF	TGTGCCAGCAGTTTCGGCTGGGATACGCAGTATTTT
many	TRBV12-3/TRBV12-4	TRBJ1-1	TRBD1	CASSSHPTGRLNTEAFF	TGTGCCAGCAGTTCTCACCCGACAGGGCGGCTGAACACTGAAGCTTTCTTT
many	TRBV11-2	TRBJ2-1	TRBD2	CASSLALAGGRSYNEQFF	TGTGCCAGCAGCTTAGCCCTAGCGGGGGGTCGATCCTACAATGAGCAGTTCTTC
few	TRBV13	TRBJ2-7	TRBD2	CASSSRTSDTYEQYF	TGTGCCAGCAGCTCGAGGACTAGCGACACCTACGAGCAGTACTTC
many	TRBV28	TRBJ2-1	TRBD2	CASNSHSGKMGEQFF	TGTGCCAGCAATTCTCATAGCGGGAAAATGGGTGAGCAGTTCTTC
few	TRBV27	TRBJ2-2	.	CASSLSYGGSGELFF	TGTGCCAGCAGTTTATCTTACGGCGGCTCCGGGGAGCTGTTTTTT
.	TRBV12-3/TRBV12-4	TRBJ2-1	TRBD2	CAGSQATSGTYNEQFF	TGTGCCGGCAGCCAGGCGACTAGCGGGACCTACAATGAGCAGTTCTTC
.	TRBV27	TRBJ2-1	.	CASTTGTRGYNEQFF	TGTGCCAGCACCACCGGGACCCGAGGGTACAATGAGCAGTTCTTC
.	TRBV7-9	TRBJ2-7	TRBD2	CASSPFSGRNAYEQYF	TGTGCCAGCAGCCCCTTTAGCGGGAGGAACGCCTACGAGCAGTACTTC
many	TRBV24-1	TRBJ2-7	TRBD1	CATSDRGIPYEQYF	TGTGCCACGAGTGACAGGGGGATTCCCTACGAGCAGTACTTC
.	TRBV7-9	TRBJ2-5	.	CASSKGRWETQYF	TGTGCCAGCAGTAAGGGGCGGTGGGAGACCCAGTACTTC
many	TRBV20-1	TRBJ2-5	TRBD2	CSARTSGRRWLGETQYF	TGCAGTGCTAGAACTAGCGGGAGAAGGTGGCTAGGAGAGACCCAGTACTTC
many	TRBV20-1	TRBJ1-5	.	CSARGVQGNQPQHF	TGCAGTGCTAGAGGAGTACAGGGCAATCAGCCCCAGCATTTT
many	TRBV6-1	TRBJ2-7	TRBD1	CASSEADRVEQYF	TGTGCCAGCAGTGAAGCGGACAGGGTCGAGCAGTACTTC
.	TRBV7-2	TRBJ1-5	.	CASSLEQNSNQPQHF	TGTGCCAGCAGCTTAGAACAAAATAGCAATCAGCCCCAGCATTTT
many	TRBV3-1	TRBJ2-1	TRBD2	CASSQAGTSGNNREQFF	TGTGCCAGCAGCCAAGCGGGGACTAGCGGGAACAATCGTGAGCAGTTCTTC
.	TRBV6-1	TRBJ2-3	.	CASRPGQSTDTQYF	TGTGCCAGCAGACCAGGACAGAGCACAGATACGCAGTATTTT
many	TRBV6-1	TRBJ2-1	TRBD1	CASISGQGNNEQFF	TGTGCCAGCATCTCGGGACAGGGCAACAATGAGCAGTTCTTC
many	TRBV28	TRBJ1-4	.	CASSLRAGEKLFF	TGTGCCAGCAGTTTGAGGGCCGGGGAAAAACTGTTTTTT
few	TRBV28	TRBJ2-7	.	CASSDGIYRYEQYF	TGTGCCAGCAGTGACGGGATCTACCGATACGAGCAGTACTTC
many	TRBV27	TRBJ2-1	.	CASSLSFNGVNEQFF	TGTGCCAGCAGTTTATCGTTTAACGGGGTCAATGAGCAGTTCTTC
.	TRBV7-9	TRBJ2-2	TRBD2	CASSDPSSGRSIVTGELFF	TGTGCCAGCAGCGACCCCTCTAGCGGGAGGTCCATCGTGACCGGGGAGCTGTTTTTT
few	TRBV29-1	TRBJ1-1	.	CSVIPGGTEAFF	TGCAGCGTTATCCCCGGGGGCACTGAAGCTTTCTTT
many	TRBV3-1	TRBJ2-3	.	CASRAATDTQYF	TGTGCCAGCAGGGCGGCCACAGATACGCAGTATTTT
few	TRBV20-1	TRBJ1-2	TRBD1	CSAQGQGDFYGYTF	TGCAGTGCCCAGGGACAGGGGGACTTCTATGGCTACACCTTC
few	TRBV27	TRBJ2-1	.	CASSYTPSSYNEQFF	TGTGCCAGCAGTTATACACCTAGCTCCTACAATGAGCAGTTCTTC
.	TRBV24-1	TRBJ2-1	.	CATSDIGLGGRNEQFF	TGTGCCACCAGTGATATCGGGCTCGGCGGGCGGAATGAGCAGTTCTTC
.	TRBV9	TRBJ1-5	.	CASSVGAEGGPQHF	TGTGCCAGCAGCGTAGGGGCCGAAGGAGGGCCCCAGCATTTT
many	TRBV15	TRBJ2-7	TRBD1	CATSRERVRGTYEQYF	TGTGCCACCAGCAGAGAGCGGGTCAGGGGGACCTACGAGCAGTACTTC
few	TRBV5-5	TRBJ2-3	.	CASSWGREPIGTDTQYF	TGTGCCAGCAGCTGGGGCCGGGAACCCATCGGCACAGATACGCAGTATTTT